Sequencing of this T cell receptor (beta chain) was carried out in a study of CD8 T cells in ankylosing spondylitis. Study-level findings and limits: Disease-linked clones were reportedly significantly enriched in matched ankylosing spondylitis synovial fluid. Researchers report that disease-linked clones proved CD8+ and relatively rare in peripheral blood.

TCRdb re-analysed the 5' RACE reads in MiXCR, keeping a single row per CDR3 protein. The table has 240,000 or so distinct CDR3 sequences, about 10% seen once; the top ten hold approximately 6.6%. The CDR3 is 14 amino acids. Germline V CDR1 and CDR2: SQVTM, ANQGSEA. As to this clonotype: Its antigen remains unidentified. A much larger clone differs from this one at a single base, so this may be a read error.

This sequence originates from a male donor with ankylosing spondylitis or in good health (not recorded which). Sequenced sample: blood, either unsorted or a sorted T cell fraction (not recorded which). V is TRBV29-1 and J is TRBJ2-7, with a possible D match to TRBD2 (6 bases). CDR3 DNA sequence: TGCAGCGTTGCGTTCGCGTCGGGAGTACGCGAGCAGCACTTC. This translates into CSVAFASGVREQHF.